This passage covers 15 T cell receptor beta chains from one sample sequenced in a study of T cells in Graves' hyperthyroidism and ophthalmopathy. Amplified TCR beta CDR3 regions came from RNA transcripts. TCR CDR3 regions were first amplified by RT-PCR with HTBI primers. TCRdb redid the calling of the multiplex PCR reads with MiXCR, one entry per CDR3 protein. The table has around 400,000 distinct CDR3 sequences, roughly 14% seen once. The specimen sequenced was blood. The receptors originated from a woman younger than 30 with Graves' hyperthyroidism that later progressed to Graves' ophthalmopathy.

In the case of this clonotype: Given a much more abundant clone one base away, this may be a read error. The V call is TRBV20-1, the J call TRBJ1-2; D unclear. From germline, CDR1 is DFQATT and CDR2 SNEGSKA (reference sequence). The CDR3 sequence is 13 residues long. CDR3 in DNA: TGCGGTGCTCACCTTAGCGGGAAAGGCGGCTACACCTTC. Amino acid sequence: CGAHLSGKGGYTF.

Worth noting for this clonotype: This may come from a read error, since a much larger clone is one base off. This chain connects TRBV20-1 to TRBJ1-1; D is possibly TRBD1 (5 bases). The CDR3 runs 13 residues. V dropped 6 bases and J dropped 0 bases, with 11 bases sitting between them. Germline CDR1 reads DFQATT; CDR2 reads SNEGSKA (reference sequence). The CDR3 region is CSAKQALNTEAFF. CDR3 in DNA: TGCAGTGCCAAACAGGCACTGAACACTGAAGCTTTCTTT.

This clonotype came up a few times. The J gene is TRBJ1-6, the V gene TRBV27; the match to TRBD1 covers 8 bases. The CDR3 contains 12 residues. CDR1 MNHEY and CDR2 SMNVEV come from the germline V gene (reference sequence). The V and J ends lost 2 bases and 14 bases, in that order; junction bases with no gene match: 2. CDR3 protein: CASSLTGQALHF. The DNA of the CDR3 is TGTGCCAGCAGTTTAACGGGACAGGCCCTCCACTTT.

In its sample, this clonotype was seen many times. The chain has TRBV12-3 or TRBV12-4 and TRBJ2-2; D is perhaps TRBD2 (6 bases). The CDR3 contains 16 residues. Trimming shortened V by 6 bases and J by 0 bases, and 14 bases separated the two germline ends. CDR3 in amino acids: CASRHIREANTGELFF. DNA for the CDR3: TGTGCCAGCAGACACATCAGGGAGGCGAACACCGGGGAGCTGTTTTTT.

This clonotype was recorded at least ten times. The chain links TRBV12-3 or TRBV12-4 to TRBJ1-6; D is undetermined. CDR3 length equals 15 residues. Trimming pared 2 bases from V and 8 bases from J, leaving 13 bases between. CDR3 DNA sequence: TGTGCCAGCAGTTTACAATCCGGGCATGATTCACCCCTCCACTTT. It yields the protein CASSLQSGHDSPLHF.

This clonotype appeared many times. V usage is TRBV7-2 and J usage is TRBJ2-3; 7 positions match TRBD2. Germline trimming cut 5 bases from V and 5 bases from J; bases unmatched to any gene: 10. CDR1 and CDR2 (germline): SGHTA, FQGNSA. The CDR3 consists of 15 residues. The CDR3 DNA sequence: TGTGCCAGCAGCCACACGTGGCTAGCGGAAGATACGCAGTATTTT. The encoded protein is CASSHTWLAEDTQYF.

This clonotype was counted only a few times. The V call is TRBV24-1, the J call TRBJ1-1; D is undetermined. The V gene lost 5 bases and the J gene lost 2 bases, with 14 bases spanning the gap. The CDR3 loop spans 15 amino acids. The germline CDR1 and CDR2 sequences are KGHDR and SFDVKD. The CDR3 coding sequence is TGTGCCACCAGTGCTGGGCGTGAGGGTAACACTGAAGCTTTCTTT. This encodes CATSAGREGNTEAFF.

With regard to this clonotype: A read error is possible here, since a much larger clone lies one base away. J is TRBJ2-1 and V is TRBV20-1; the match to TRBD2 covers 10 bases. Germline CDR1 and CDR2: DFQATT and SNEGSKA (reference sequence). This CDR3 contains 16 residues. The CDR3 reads CSARPTSGPEYNEQLF. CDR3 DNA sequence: TGCAGTGCTAGACCGACTAGCGGGCCGGAATACAATGAGCAGTTATTC.

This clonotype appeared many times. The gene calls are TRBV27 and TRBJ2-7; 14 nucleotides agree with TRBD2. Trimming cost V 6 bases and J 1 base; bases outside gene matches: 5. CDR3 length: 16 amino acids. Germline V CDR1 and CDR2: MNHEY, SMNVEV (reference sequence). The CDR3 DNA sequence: TGTGCCAGCAGCCCGACTAGCGGGGGGGATTCCTACGAGCAGTACTTC. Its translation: CASSPTSGGDSYEQYF.

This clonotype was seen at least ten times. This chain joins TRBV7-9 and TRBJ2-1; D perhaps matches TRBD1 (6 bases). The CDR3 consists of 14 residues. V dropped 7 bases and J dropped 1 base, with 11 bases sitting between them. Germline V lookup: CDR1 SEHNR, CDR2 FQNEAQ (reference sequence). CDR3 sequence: CASNSDSSYNEQFF. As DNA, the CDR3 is TGTGCCAGCAACTCGGACAGTTCCTACAATGAGCAGTTCTTC.

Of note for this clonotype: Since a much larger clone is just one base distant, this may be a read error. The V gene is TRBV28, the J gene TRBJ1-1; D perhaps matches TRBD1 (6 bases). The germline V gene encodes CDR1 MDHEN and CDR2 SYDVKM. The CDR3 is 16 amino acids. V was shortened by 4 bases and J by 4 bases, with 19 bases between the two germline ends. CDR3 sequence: CASSSFDRPMITEAFF. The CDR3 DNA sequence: TGTGCCAGCAGTTCCTTCGACAGGCCCATGATCACTGAAGCTTTCTTT.

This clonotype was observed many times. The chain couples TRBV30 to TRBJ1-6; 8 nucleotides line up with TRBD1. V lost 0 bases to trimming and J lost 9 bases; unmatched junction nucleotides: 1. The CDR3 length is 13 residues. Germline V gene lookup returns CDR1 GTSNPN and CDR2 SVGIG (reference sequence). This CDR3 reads CAWSVQGVSPLHF. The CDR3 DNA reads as TGTGCCTGGAGTGTACAGGGGGTTTCACCCCTCCACTTT.

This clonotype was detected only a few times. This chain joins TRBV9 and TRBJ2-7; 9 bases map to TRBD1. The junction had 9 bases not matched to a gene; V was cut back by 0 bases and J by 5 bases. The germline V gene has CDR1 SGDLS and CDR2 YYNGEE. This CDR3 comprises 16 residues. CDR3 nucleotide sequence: TGTGCCAGCAGCGTAGGACCCCGGGACAGGGTCCACGAGCAGTACTTC. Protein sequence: CASSVGPRDRVHEQYF.

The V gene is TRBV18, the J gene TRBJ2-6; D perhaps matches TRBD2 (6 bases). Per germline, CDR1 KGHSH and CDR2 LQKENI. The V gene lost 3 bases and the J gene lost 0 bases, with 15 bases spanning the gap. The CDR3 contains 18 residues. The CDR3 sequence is CASSPPGGRNSGANVLTF. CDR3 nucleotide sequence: TGTGCCAGCTCACCCCCCGGGGGACGGAACTCTGGGGCCAACGTCCTGACTTTC.

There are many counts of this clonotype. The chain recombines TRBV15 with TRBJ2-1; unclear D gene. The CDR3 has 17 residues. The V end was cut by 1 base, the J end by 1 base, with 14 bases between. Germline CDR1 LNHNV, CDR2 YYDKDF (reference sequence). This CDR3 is CATSRGRAGSSYNEQFF. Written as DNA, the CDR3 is TGTGCCACCAGCAGAGGAAGGGCTGGGTCTTCCTACAATGAGCAGTTCTTC.